This TCR beta chain derives from a study of CD8 T cells in ankylosing spondylitis. Study-wide findings and caveats: Some motif variants were previously reported in reactive arthritis synovial fluid and blood. For ankylosing spondylitis blood, a TCR beta motif of about eight highly homologous variants appeared characteristic.

Quantitative 5'-RACE with molecular barcodes produced the TCR beta libraries. TCRdb re-derived calls from the 5' RACE reads in MiXCR, one entry per CDR3 protein. The data hold roughly 180,000 distinct CDR3 sequences, with 8.5% to 10% observed a single time. The CDR3 is 14 amino acids. Germline values: CDR1 MNHEY, CDR2 SVGEGT. The ends lost 2 bases at V and 5 bases at J; junction bases unmatched: 5. Concerning this clonotype itself: Its specificity is unknown.

The sequence was obtained from a female donor with ankylosing spondylitis or in good health (not recorded which). This chain uses TRBV6-2 or TRBV6-3 with TRBJ1-1; 7 nucleotides align to TRBD1. Source material: blood, either unsorted or a sorted T cell fraction (not recorded which). In DNA, the CDR3 is TGTGCCAGCAGTTACAGGGGGCAGGGGACTGAAGCTTTCTTT. Encoded protein: CASSYRGQGTEAFF.